The entry that follows covers one TCR beta chain sequence. This entry comes from a study of control samples from healthy donors and cancer patients. The protocol was immunoSEQ multiplex PCR, while the TCRdb copy is restricted to in-frame clones and leaves out a portion. The sample carries about 65,000 clones, roughly nine tenths recorded once. V lost 7 bases and J lost 0, with 9 bases in between. Germline values: CDR1 SGHDN, CDR2 FVKESK. This CDR3 spans 13 amino acids. Sample: PBMCs. This chain joins TRBV14 and TRBJ1-1; D ambiguous. The sequence derives from a woman aged 45-59 years with colorectal cancer. The CDR3 sequence: CASTPRMNTEAFF. CDR3 bases: TGTGCCAGCACTCCCCGGATGAACACTGAAGCTTTCTTT.